This TCR beta chain was sequenced during a study of graft-versus-host responses after intestinal transplantation. Looking at the study overall: Transplant recipients had multivisceral, liver-intestinal, or isolated intestinal grafts.

Germline V gene sequence: CDR1 SGHVS, CDR2 FNYEAQ. This CDR3 spans 15 amino acids. The trim removed 0 bases at V and 3 bases at J, leaving 4 bases unmatched. Only in-frame clones appear in the TCRdb table, and some are missing; sequencing was by immunoSEQ multiplex PCR. This sample has about 21,000 clones, with 92% found just once. With respect to this clone: The antigen remains unidentified.

Whole-study results and caveats: Allograft graft-versus-host to host-versus-graft clonal ratios ran high in patients with graft-donor T cell macrochimerism.

This chain connects TRBV7-6 to TRBJ2-7, with TRBD2 identical over 8 bases. The receptor was isolated from a human patient who received an intestinal transplant, so some T cells may come from the graft donor. This specimen consisted of PBMCs, obtained roughly 270 days after intestinal transplant. Here the CDR3 DNA reads TGTGCCAGCAGCTTAGCCGGAGCGGGGGACTACGAGCAGTACTTC. It specifies CASSLAGAGDYEQYF.